This T cell receptor (beta chain) was found in a study of blood T cells in healthy people across ages (dated by TCRdb to about 2015). Regarding the complete study: In model experiments, template switching captured about one uniquely barcoded TCR beta cDNA molecule for every two T cells. Using deep sequencing normalized with unique cDNA molecular identifiers, the study measured how TCR beta repertoire diversity changes with age. The donors were split into four age groups: young (average around 17 years), middle-aged (nearly 40), aged (roughly 68) and long-lived (about 82). To avoid experimental bias, donors of different ages were distributed randomly across sequencing lanes. Using the same blood draw, the study looked at two additional independent replicas of 1 million unique cDNA reads for two donors, one aged 18 to 30 and the other aged 80 or older. General conclusions and limits of the study: There was a strong correlation between observed TCR beta diversity and the percentage of naive T cells measured by flow cytometry. Compared with the aged group, the long-lived group had more naive CD4+ T cells, fewer expanded clones and increased TCR diversity, a pattern suggesting age selection. Total diversity estimates from one million sequenced T cells were considered lower bounds and underestimates. Conclusive comparison of naive and antigen-experienced compartments was prevented by the profiling of bulk unsorted PBMCs. Observed TCR beta diversity per million T cells fell roughly linearly with age, and a significant reduction was already apparent by age about 36. The CMV infection status of donors was not known, potentially confounding age-related changes in expanded clonotypes.

This clonotype was counted only a few times. The antigen it recognizes is unknown. Base-call qualities are not available, and no considerably larger clone is one nucleotide away. The library was made by 5' RACE. The instrument given in TCRdb is Illumina HiSeq 2500. The second PCR ran for roughly 6 to 11 cycles and used a J-beta primer mix along with a sample-barcoded 5' primer. A template-switch 5' adaptor carrying 12 random nucleotides introduced a unique molecular identifier onto each TCR beta cDNA molecule. Each sample yielded at least 2.5 million CDR3-containing paired-end reads. First-strand cDNA synthesis was performed from all RNA using the Mint cDNA synthesis kit, with priming by a TRBC-specific oligonucleotide. All cDNA was treated with uracil-DNA glycosylase and then went through a first 18-cycle PCR with the universal primers M1SS and BC2_uni_R. Processing in the source paper ran as follows. Normalization of each sample was performed by random selection of 1 million high-quality reads, each carrying a distinct molecular identifier. Instead of being binned into consensus sequences, reads that shared molecular identifiers were thrown out. CDR3 identification, clonotype clustering and error correction used MiTCR with a Q25 quality threshold and the strictest error-elimination algorithm. A nonparametric unseen species model using Euler transformation provided a lower-bound estimate of total TCR beta diversity. TCRdb reworked the public reads: Q25 trimming with fastp, MiXCR clone assembly, productive beta chains retained. All rows with the same CDR3 protein become a single entry with the most common DNA and genes. These V and J calls rely on TCRdb rather than the paper's analysis. The sample data list 1.5 million to 2 million distinct CDR3 sequences, and about 28% of these were observed just once. More than 6% of the sample goes to the ten largest clones.

Systemically healthy Caucasian individuals from Russia, about 38 in total and aged about 6 to 100 years, were included as donors. Each donor gave around 9 milliliters of peripheral blood, collected into EDTA-treated Vacutainer tubes. PBMCs were isolated by Ficoll-Paque density-gradient centrifugation, with at least 6 million obtained per sample. Total RNA was extracted from PBMCs with Trizol reagent, with at least 5.5 micrograms obtained per sample. The percentages of naive CD45RAhigh/CD27high T cells were determined by flow cytometry on a PBMC aliquot from every donor. The CDR3, from cysteine to phenylalanine, totals 15 residues. Of the read, only the CDR3 DNA is kept; its 45 bases are in frame from base 1. The germline V end is reduced by 4 bases and the J end by 4 bases; junction bases left unmatched: 4. Per the germline V gene, MGHDK is the CDR1 and SYGVNS is the CDR2.

The chain uses TRBV25-1 and TRBJ2-5, and 12 junction bases match TRBD2. The receptor comes from a woman aged 25-40 years in good health. The sample taken for sequencing was blood. The DNA is TGTGCCAGCAGTGGGACTAGCGGGGACTTAGAGACCCAGTACTTC. The translation is CASSGTSGDLETQYF.